This T cell receptor beta chain is from a study of T cell repertoires in cytomegalovirus infection. Study-wide context: Selection of CMV epitopes for the study included recently identified HLA-C-restricted and well-studied HLA-B-restricted ones.

A word on this clonotype: Its target is not known.

CDR1 is MRHNA and CDR2 is SNTAGT in the germline V gene. Unmatched junction bases numbered 0, after V lost 4 bases and J lost 9 bases. The CDR3 is 11 amino acids. TCRdb reanalysed the reads using MiXCR and keeps one entry per CDR3 protein. Altogether 250,000 to 300,000 distinct CDR3 sequences are present, approximately 22% being singletons, with the ten largest covering under 25%. This TCR came from a human donor in good health (CMV status not recorded). Some clones in this sample may be carry-over from other donors' samples. The chain combines TRBV6-4 with TRBJ2-1; the match to TRBD2 covers 7 bases. The sample in question was cultured PBMCs, obtained from culture after CMV antigen stimulation. CDR3 protein: CASSAGGEQFF. The CDR3 coding sequence is TGTGCCAGCAGTGCGGGGGGTGAGCAGTTCTTC.